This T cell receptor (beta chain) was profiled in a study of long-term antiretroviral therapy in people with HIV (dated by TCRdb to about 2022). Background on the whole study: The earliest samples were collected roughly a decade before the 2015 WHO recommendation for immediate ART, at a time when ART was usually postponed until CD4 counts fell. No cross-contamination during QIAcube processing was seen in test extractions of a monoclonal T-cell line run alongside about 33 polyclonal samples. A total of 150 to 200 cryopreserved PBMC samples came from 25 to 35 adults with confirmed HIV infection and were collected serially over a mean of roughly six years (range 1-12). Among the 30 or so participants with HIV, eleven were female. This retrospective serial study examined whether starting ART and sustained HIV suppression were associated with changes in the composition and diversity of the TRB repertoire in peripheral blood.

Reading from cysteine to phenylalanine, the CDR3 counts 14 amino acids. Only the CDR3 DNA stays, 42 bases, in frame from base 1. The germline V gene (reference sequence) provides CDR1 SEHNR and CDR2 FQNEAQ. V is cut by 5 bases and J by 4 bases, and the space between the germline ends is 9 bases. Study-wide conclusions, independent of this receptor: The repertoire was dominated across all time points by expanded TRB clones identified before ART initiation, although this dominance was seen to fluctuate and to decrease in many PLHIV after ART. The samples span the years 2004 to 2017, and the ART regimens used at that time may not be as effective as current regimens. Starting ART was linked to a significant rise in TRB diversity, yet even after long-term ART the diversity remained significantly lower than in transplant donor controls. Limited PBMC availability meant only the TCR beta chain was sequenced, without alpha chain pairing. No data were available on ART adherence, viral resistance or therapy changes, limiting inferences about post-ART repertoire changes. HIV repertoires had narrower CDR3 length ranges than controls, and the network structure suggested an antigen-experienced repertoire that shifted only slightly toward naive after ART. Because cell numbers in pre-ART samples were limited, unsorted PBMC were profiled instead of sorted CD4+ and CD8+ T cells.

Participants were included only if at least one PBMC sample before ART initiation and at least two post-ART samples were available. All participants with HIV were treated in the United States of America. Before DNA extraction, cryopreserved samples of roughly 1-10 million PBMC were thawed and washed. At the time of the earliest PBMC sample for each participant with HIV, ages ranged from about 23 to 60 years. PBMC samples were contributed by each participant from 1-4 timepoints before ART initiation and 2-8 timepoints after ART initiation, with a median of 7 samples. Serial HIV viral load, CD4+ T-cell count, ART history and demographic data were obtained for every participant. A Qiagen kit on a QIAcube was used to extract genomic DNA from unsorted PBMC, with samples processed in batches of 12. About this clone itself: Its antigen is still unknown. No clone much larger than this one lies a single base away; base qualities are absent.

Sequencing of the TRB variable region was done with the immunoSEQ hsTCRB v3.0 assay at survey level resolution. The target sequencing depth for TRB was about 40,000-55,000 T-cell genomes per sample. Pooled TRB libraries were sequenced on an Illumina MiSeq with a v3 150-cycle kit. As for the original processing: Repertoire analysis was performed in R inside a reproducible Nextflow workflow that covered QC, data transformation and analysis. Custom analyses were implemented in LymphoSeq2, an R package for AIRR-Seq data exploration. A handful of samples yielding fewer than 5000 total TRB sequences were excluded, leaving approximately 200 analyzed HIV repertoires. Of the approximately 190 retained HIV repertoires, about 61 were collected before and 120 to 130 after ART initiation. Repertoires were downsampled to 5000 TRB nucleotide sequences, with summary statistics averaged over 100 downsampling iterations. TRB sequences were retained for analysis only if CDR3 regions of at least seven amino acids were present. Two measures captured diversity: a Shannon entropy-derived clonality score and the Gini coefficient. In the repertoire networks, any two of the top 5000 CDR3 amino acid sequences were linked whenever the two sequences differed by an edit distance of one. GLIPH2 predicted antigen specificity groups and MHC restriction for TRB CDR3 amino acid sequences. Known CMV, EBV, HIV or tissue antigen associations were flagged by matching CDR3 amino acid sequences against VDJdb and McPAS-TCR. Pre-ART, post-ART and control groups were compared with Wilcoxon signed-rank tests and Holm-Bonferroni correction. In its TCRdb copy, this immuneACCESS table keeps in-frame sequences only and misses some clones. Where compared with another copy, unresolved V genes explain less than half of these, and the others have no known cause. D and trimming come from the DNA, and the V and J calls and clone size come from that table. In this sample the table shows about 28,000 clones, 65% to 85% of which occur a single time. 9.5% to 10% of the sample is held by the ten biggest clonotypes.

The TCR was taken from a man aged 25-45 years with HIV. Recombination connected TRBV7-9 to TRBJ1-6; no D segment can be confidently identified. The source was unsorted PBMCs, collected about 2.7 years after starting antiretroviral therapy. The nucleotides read TGTGCCAGCAGCCGACCCTTATATAATTCACCCCTCCACTTT. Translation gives CASSRPLYNSPLHF.